One sample yielded the 27 T cell receptor beta chains listed below, sequenced in a study of CD8 T cells in ankylosing spondylitis. TCRdb analysed the 5' RACE reads with MiXCR anew, one entry per CDR3 protein. The sample yields over 150,000 distinct CDR3 sequences, roughly 12% seen once. The sample consisted of blood, either unsorted or a sorted T cell fraction (not recorded which). All receptors come from a male donor with ankylosing spondylitis or in good health (not recorded which).

This clonotype showed up many times. One junction end disagrees with the germline gene, perhaps due to a read error. This chain uses TRBV12-3 or TRBV12-4 with TRBJ2-1, with D possibly being TRBD1 (5 bases). This CDR3 comprises 11 residues. Here the CDR3 DNA reads TGTGCCAGCACCCTGGGGCCTCAACCGATCTTC. It is translated as CASTLGPQPIF.

The chain employs TRBV5-6 and TRBJ2-1; D uncertain. The V gene lost 0 bases and the J gene lost 1 base, with 8 bases spanning the gap. The germline V gene encodes CDR1 SGHDT and CDR2 YYEEEE. The CDR3 runs to 15 residues. DNA for the CDR3: TGTGCCAGCAGCTTGGATAGTAGTTCCTACAATGAGCAGTTCTTC. The encoded protein is CASSLDSSSYNEQFF.

This rearrangement joins TRBV4-1 to TRBJ1-5; D call uncertain. Trimming left V 3 bases short and J 7 bases short, with 16 bases between. This CDR3 has 15 amino acids. Looked up from germline, CDR1 is MGHRA and CDR2 is YSYEKL. The CDR3 loop reads CASSQASSSAQPQHF. The CDR3 DNA follows: TGCGCCAGCAGCCAGGCGTCATCCTCCGCCCAGCCCCAGCATTTT.

CDR3 nucleotide sequence: TGTGCCAGCAGCCCGAGACTAGCGGCTGGGGGGGAGACCCAGTACTTC. Translation: CASSPRLAAGGETQYF. V usage is TRBV7-2 and J usage is TRBJ2-5, with 9 positions matching TRBD2. This CDR3 has 16 amino acids. Looked up from germline, CDR1 is SGHTA and CDR2 is FQGNSA. V dropped 5 bases and J dropped 5; count of bases not matched to a gene: 12.

This clonotype was recorded a few times. The chain recombines TRBV20-1 with TRBJ1-2, with TRBD1 matching 7 bases. Germline V CDR1 and CDR2: DFQATT, SNEGSKA (reference sequence). The CDR3 contains 15 residues. V shed 0 bases and J 4 bases; nucleotides not matched to a gene: 8. CDR3 coding DNA: TGCAGTGCTAGAGATAGTAAAGGGACAGCCTATGGCTACACCTTC. Translating gives CSARDSKGTAYGYTF.

The V gene is TRBV7-7, the J gene TRBJ2-7; the D gene is possibly TRBD2 (6 bases). The CDR3 spans 14 residues. Germline V gene lookup returns CDR1 SSHAT and CDR2 FNYEAQ (reference sequence). Trimming removed 1 base from V and 4 bases from J, with 11 bases in between. CDR3 nucleotides: TGTGCCAGCAGCTTAGGGACTAAAGGGTACGAGCAGTACTTC. Encoded protein: CASSLGTKGYEQYF.

The rearrangement uses TRBV4-1 and TRBJ1-2; the match to TRBD1 covers 8 bases. V lost 4 bases to trimming and J lost 5 bases; unmatched junction nucleotides: 15. This CDR3 has 17 amino acids. The germline gives CDR1 MGHRA, CDR2 YSYEKL. The CDR3 is CASSPGPGQGPFYGYTF. The CDR3 DNA reads as TGCGCCAGCAGCCCCGGCCCCGGACAGGGACCTTTTTATGGCTACACCTTC.

This clonotype was seen ten or more times. The chain links TRBV3-1 to TRBJ2-2; 9 bases map to TRBD1. Germline V CDR1 and CDR2: LGHDT, YNNKEL (reference sequence). J gave up 5 bases and V 4 bases, and 11 bases lay outside the gene matches. The CDR3 runs 17 residues. CDR3 sequence reads: CASSLGGQTGGTGELFF. CDR3 bases: TGTGCCAGCAGCCTGGGAGGACAGACAGGGGGAACCGGGGAGCTGTTTTTT.

This clonotype came up a few times. This chain connects TRBV7-9 to TRBJ2-7; a possible D gene is TRBD2 (6 bases). V was pared by 4 bases and J by 4 bases, with 14 bases between. CDR3 length: 14 amino acids. Germline assignment: CDR1 SEHNR and CDR2 FQNEAQ (reference sequence). This CDR3 reads CASSSTGTPYEQYF. CDR3 nucleotides: TGTGCCAGCAGCTCAACCGGGACTCCTTACGAGCAGTACTTC.

About this clonotype itself: At one end the junction does not follow the germline gene, possibly because of a read error. The rearrangement links TRBV12-3 or TRBV12-4 to TRBJ2-7; TRBD1 is a possible D gene (5 bases). The CDR3 runs 12 residues. CDR3 region: CASILTRDEQYF. CDR3 DNA sequence: TGTGCCAGCATTTTAACCAGGGACGAGCAGTACTTC.

Ten or more counts support this clonotype. This chain uses TRBV11-1 with TRBJ2-2; D uncertain. Between the trimmed V and J ends, which lost 2 bases and 5 bases, there was a span of 3 bases. The germline V gene has CDR1 SGHAT and CDR2 FQDESV (reference sequence). This CDR3 region has 12 residues. CDR3 in amino acids: CASSLLTGELFF. The CDR3 region has the DNA TGTGCCAGCAGCTTACTTACCGGGGAGCTGTTTTTT.

The sample holds a few counts of this clonotype. CDR3 bases: TGTGCCAGCAATCCTGATGACAGCCACCTTTACAATGAGCAGTTCTTC. Translating it yields CASNPDDSHLYNEQFF. The rearrangement uses TRBV2 and TRBJ2-1; the D gene is possibly TRBD1 (5 bases). Trimming removed 7 bases from V and 4 bases from J, with 20 bases in between. Germline assignment: CDR1 SNHLY and CDR2 FYNNEI. The CDR3 runs 16 residues.

The chain joins TRBV7-9 to TRBJ2-7; 9 bases align to TRBD1. J was trimmed by 4 bases and V by 0 bases; bases with no gene match: 4. The CDR3 has 15 residues. Germline V gene sequence: CDR1 SEHNR, CDR2 FQNEAQ (reference sequence). CDR3 protein: CASSLAGTGWYEQYF. The DNA for the CDR3 is TGTGCCAGCAGCTTAGCAGGGACAGGGTGGTACGAGCAGTACTTC.

The gene calls are TRBV2 and TRBJ2-7; TRBD1 or TRBD2 may be the D gene (6 bases each). The CDR3 runs 13 residues. The ends were cut back, 7 bases at V and 2 bases at J, with 12 bases in the middle. Germline V gives CDR1 SNHLY, CDR2 FYNNEI. In DNA, the CDR3 is TGTGCCAGCAAGGGGGGTTCAACCTACGAGCAGTACTTC. Protein: CASKGGSTYEQYF.

The table lists this clonotype with a few counts. CDR3 sequence: CASSTSLGLAGGLADTQYF. Written as DNA, the CDR3 is TGTGCCAGCAGCACGAGCTTGGGACTAGCGGGGGGGCTGGCAGATACGCAGTATTTT. V gene TRBV11-2 combines with J gene TRBJ2-3; 16 nucleotides agree with TRBD2. J lost 4 bases, V lost 5 bases, and 12 bases had no gene match. The CDR3 totals 19 residues. Per the germline V gene, CDR1 is SGHAT and CDR2 is FQNNGV.

This clonotype was counted many times. The V call is TRBV3-1, the J call TRBJ1-1; possible D gene TRBD1, 6 bases. The CDR3 spans 15 residues. Germline CDR1 is LGHDT and CDR2 is YNNKEL (reference sequence). Trimming took off 2 bases at V and 3 bases at J, with 13 bases between the two ends. DNA for the CDR3: TGTGCCAGCAGCCAACCAGGGTGGGGGCACACTGAAGCTTTCTTT. Protein product: CASSQPGWGHTEAFF.

This clonotype was counted ten times or more. V and J are TRBV4-1 and TRBJ1-1, with 10 bases fitting TRBD1. Germline lookup yields CDR1 MGHRA and CDR2 YSYEKL. V gave up 2 bases and J gave up 4 bases; unmatched junction bases: 4. The CDR3 has 15 residues. The CDR3 is CASSQRDRGATEAFF. DNA for the CDR3: TGCGCCAGCAGCCAACGGGACAGGGGAGCCACTGAAGCTTTCTTT.

The chain combines TRBV7-9 with TRBJ2-7; no firm D call. V lost 0 bases and J 1 base, leaving 7 bases between the germline ends. This CDR3 spans 14 amino acids. The V gene's germline CDR1 is SEHNR and CDR2 FQNEAQ (reference sequence). DNA for the CDR3: TGTGCCAGCAGCTTAGCGGAAAGGTCCTACGAGCAGTACTTC. This gives the protein CASSLAERSYEQYF.

Many counts were recorded for this clonotype. This chain connects TRBV5-1 to TRBJ2-7, with 8 bases aligning to TRBD1. V was clipped by 3 bases and J by 3 bases; unmatched bases: 8. Germline CDR1 SGHRS, CDR2 YFSETQ. The CDR3 is 15 residues long. CDR3 sequence: CASSYSGGGYYEQYF. For the CDR3, the DNA is TGCGCCAGCAGCTATTCAGGGGGCGGATACTACGAGCAGTACTTC.

The chain has TRBV28 and TRBJ1-5, with D unresolved. CDR1 and CDR2 (germline): MDHEN, SYDVKM. V lost 0 bases and J 2 bases, leaving 5 bases between the germline ends. The CDR3 sequence is 14 residues long. CDR3 in amino acids: CASSLWIGNQPQHF. For the CDR3, the DNA is TGTGCCAGCAGTTTATGGATAGGCAATCAGCCCCAGCATTTT.

This clonotype was seen only a few times. This chain joins TRBV24-1 and TRBJ1-2, with D unclear. Looked up from germline, CDR1 is KGHDR and CDR2 is SFDVKD. V was cut by 0 bases and J by 8 bases, with 12 bases left in between. The CDR3 is 14 amino acids. The CDR3 loop is CATSDLRSGGGYTF. As DNA, the CDR3 is TGTGCCACCAGTGATTTGCGGTCCGGAGGAGGCTACACCTTC.

The chain uses TRBV11-3 and TRBJ1-1; TRBD1 agrees at 7 bases. V trimming: 4 bases; J trimming: 0 bases; junction bases outside the gene matches: 17. Germline CDR1 and CDR2: SGHNT and YENEEA. The CDR3 is made up of 19 amino acids. The CDR3 reads CASSSTIDRAYLMNTEAFF. CDR3 nucleotides: TGTGCCAGCAGCTCCACAATCGACAGGGCTTATTTAATGAACACTGAAGCTTTCTTT.

This clonotype was picked up a small number of times. The V call is TRBV7-9, the J call TRBJ2-3, with D perhaps TRBD1 or TRBD2 (5 bases each). CDR1 SEHNR and CDR2 FQNEAQ come from the germline V gene (reference sequence). This CDR3 spans 17 amino acids. Trimming took off 3 bases at V and 2 bases at J, with 18 bases between the two ends. This chain's CDR3 is CASSLGLVGLFTDTQYF. CDR3 DNA: TGTGCCAGCAGCTTGGGGCTCGTTGGACTTTTCACAGATACGCAGTATTTT.

This clonotype was observed at least ten times. The chain couples TRBV29-1 to TRBJ2-3; 7 nucleotides line up with TRBD1. Germline-derived CDR1 and CDR2 are SQVTM and ANQGSEA. The length of the CDR3 is 15 residues. The V gene end was trimmed by 5 bases and the J gene end by 0 bases; junction bases not matched to a gene: 8. CDR3 amino acids: CSVYGQATSTDTQYF. The CDR3 DNA follows: TGCAGCGTTTATGGACAGGCCACTAGCACAGATACGCAGTATTTT.

This clonotype was counted only a few times. The chain carries TRBV7-2 and TRBJ2-1; D perhaps matches TRBD1 (5 bases). The CDR3 sequence is 14 residues long. Germline loops: CDR1 SGHTA, CDR2 FQGNSA. Trimming pared 5 bases from V and 4 bases from J, leaving 12 bases between. CDR3 nucleotides: TGTGCCAGCAGCCTCGGACACCAGTACAATGAGCAGTTCTTC. Encoded protein: CASSLGHQYNEQFF.

This clonotype was counted many times. The chain is built from TRBV12-3 or TRBV12-4 and TRBJ2-2; 8 bases agree with TRBD2. V lost 1 base and J lost 4; bases outside the gene matches: 5. The CDR3 length is 16 residues. CDR3 protein: CASSLEPAGATGELFF. The DNA of the CDR3 is TGTGCCAGCAGTTTAGAGCCAGCGGGGGCCACCGGGGAGCTGTTTTTT.

This clonotype was observed at least ten times. This chain connects TRBV6-1 to TRBJ2-6, with D unclear. Germline assignment: CDR1 MNHNS and CDR2 SASEGT. With 1 base removed from V and 0 bases from J, the gap between germline ends came to 4 bases. This CDR3 has 15 residues. CDR3 in amino acids: CASSEGGSGANVLTF. The CDR3 coding sequence is TGTGCCAGCAGTGAAGGGGGCTCTGGGGCCAACGTCCTGACTTTC.